This T cell receptor beta chain was sequenced during a study of neurological immune-mediated disorders. Study-wide results and caveats: Sharing of CDR3 amino acid sequences among expanded clones across subjects was absent, suggesting private repertoires in all groups.

TCRdb reprocessed the 5' RACE reads with MiXCR, giving one entry per CDR3 protein. This table holds approximately 38,000 distinct CDR3 sequences, roughly 2.5% found once. In germline, CDR1 is SGHRS, CDR2 YFSETQ. The CDR3 extends over 13 amino acids. V shed 3 bases and J shed 4 bases, with 10 bases lying between them. In this sample, this clonotype turned up many times. Its target is unknown. This sequence was found in a middle-aged man with multiple sclerosis. The V gene is TRBV5-1, the J gene TRBJ1-1; TRBD1 might be the D (5 bases). Material for sequencing was PBMCs. The CDR3: CASSSRAGTEAFF. The CDR3 DNA follows: TGCGCCAGCAGCTCCAGGGCGGGCACTGAAGCTTTCTTT.